These 22 T cell receptor beta chains share one sample of origin, sequenced in a study of T cells after yellow fever vaccination. TCRdb re-derived calls from the 5' RACE reads in MiXCR, one entry per CDR3 protein. The table includes some 500,000 distinct CDR3 sequences, approximately 15% detected once. Sample: PBMCs, taken on the day of the yellow fever booster vaccination. These receptors were taken from a man aged 25 to 40 who received the YFV17D yellow fever vaccine.

J is TRBJ2-7 and V is TRBV18; TRBD2 agrees at 8 bases. The junction had 4 bases not matched to a gene; V was cut back by 6 bases and J by 0 bases. Germline CDR1 KGHSH, CDR2 LQKENI. The CDR3 spans 14 residues. CDR3 sequence reads: CASSHSGTSYEQYF. CDR3 bases: TGTGCCAGCTCGCATAGCGGGACCTCCTACGAGCAGTACTTC.

A few counts support this clonotype. The rearrangement uses TRBV28 and TRBJ2-5, with TRBD1 matching over 10 bases. V lost 2 bases to trimming and J lost 9 bases; unmatched junction nucleotides: 9. The CDR3 has 15 amino acids. Looked up from germline, CDR1 is MDHEN and CDR2 is SYDVKM. The CDR3 DNA sequence: TGTGCCAGCAGTTTACCCCCGGGACAGGGGAGGTCCCAGTACTTC. This encodes CASSLPPGQGRSQYF. The full variable domain, completed using reference TRBV28 and TRBJ2-5, is DVKVTQSSRYLVKRTGEKVFLECVQDMDHENMFWYRQDPGLGLRLIYFSYDVKMKEKGDIPEGYSVSREKKERFSLILESASTNQTSMYLCASSLPPGQGRSQYFGPGTRLLVL.

This rearrangement joins TRBV24-1 to TRBJ2-2; D ambiguous. Trimming took off 6 bases at V and 6 bases at J, with 10 bases between the two ends. Germline CDR1 and CDR2: KGHDR and SFDVKD. The CDR3 loop spans 13 amino acids. The CDR3 region is CATSPSAAGELFF. The DNA for the CDR3 is TGTGCCACCAGTCCAAGCGCTGCCGGGGAGCTGTTTTTT.

This clonotype was observed a few times. The rearrangement links TRBV5-5 to TRBJ1-5; TRBD1 matches 10 bases. J lost 7 bases, V lost 3 bases, and 7 bases had no gene match. The CDR3 has 15 amino acids. Per the germline V gene, CDR1 is SGHKS and CDR2 is YYEKEE (reference sequence). CDR3 nucleotide sequence: TGTGCCAGCAGCTCGACAGGGGGCGAGGGCCAGCCCCAGCATTTT. This encodes CASSSTGGEGQPQHF. Looking up the rest from reference TRBV5-5 and TRBJ1-5 gives the full variable domain: DAGVTQSPTHLIKTRGQQVTLRCSPISGHKSVSWYQQVLGQGPQFIFQYYEKEERGRGNFPDRFSARQFPNYSSELNVNALLLGDSALYLCASSSTGGEGQPQHFGDGTRLSIL.

V is TRBV20-1 and J is TRBJ1-6; possible D gene TRBD1, 5 bases. Trimming removed 1 base at V and 9 bases at J, with 13 bases between. This CDR3 is 14 amino acids long. Germline CDR1 is DFQATT and CDR2 is SNEGSKA (reference sequence). The CDR3 DNA reads as TGCAGTGCTAGAGTTCAGGGAGGTAGTTCACCCCTCCACTTT. It specifies CSARVQGGSSPLHF.

This clonotype was seen more than once but under ten times. V is TRBV5-1 and J is TRBJ1-2; D unclear. The CDR3 is 15 residues long. Trimming left V 0 bases short and J 2 bases short, with 11 bases between. Germline V gene lookup returns CDR1 SGHRS and CDR2 YFSETQ. The CDR3 is CASSLVVGQNYGYTF. The CDR3 nucleotides read TGCGCCAGCAGCTTGGTAGTAGGGCAGAACTATGGCTACACCTTC.

This clonotype was found many times. This chain links TRBV4-3 with TRBJ1-5; TRBD1 might be the D (5 bases). Trimming took off 0 bases at V and 5 bases at J, with 11 bases between the two ends. Germline V gene data show CDR1 as LGHNA and CDR2 as YSLEER. The CDR3 is made up of 15 amino acids. CDR3 nucleotide sequence: TGCGCCAGCAGCCAAGATCGAATGGGGGATCAGCCCCAGCATTTT. It yields the protein CASSQDRMGDQPQHF.

This clonotype has more than one count but fewer than ten. The chain recombines TRBV20-1 with TRBJ1-5, with 10 bases aligning to TRBD1. The CDR3 sequence is 15 residues long. Trimming cost V 0 bases and J 7 bases; bases outside gene matches: 6. From germline, CDR1 is DFQATT and CDR2 SNEGSKA (reference sequence). The DNA for the CDR3 is TGCAGTGCTAGAGAGGGACAGGGGATACAGCAGCCCCAGCATTTT. This translates into CSAREGQGIQQPQHF.

At least ten counts were recorded for this clonotype. This sequence joins TRBV7-2 and TRBJ2-7, with D tentatively TRBD2 (6 bases). V was shortened by 4 bases and J by 11 bases, with 15 bases between the two germline ends. This CDR3 spans 12 amino acids. Germline assignment: CDR1 SGHTA and CDR2 FQGNSA. The CDR3 here is CASSSWGGSKYF. The CDR3, as DNA: TGTGCCAGCAGCTCCTGGGGAGGCTCGAAGTACTTC.

V usage is TRBV29-1 and J usage is TRBJ2-7; 7 positions agree with TRBD1. V dropped 4 bases and J dropped 3; count of bases not matched to a gene: 6. The CDR3 runs to 13 residues. The germline V gene has CDR1 SQVTM and CDR2 ANQGSEA. CDR3 sequence: CSVGTGNDYEQYF. The DNA of the CDR3 is TGCAGCGTTGGGACAGGAAACGACTACGAGCAGTACTTC.

The chain joins TRBV6-1 to TRBJ2-4; 9 nucleotides match TRBD2. The CDR3 is 14 residues long. V lost 6 bases, J lost 8 bases, and 8 bases stayed unmatched. Per germline, CDR1 MNHNS and CDR2 SASEGT. The CDR3 nucleotides read TGTGCCAGCAGACGCGGGGGGGGCGGGGACATTCAGTACTTC. This codes for CASRRGGGGDIQYF.

This clonotype was found a few times. CDR3 DNA: TGCGCCAGCAGCCATCTAGCGGGAGAGGCGACAGAGACCCAGTACTTC. Amino acids: CASSHLAGEATETQYF. This chain uses TRBV5-1 with TRBJ2-5; TRBD2 agrees at 10 bases. The V segment lost 4 bases and the J segment 4 bases; nucleotides outside the gene matches: 10. The germline V gene encodes CDR1 SGHRS and CDR2 YFSETQ. There are 16 residues in the CDR3.

This chain links TRBV20-1 with TRBJ2-2; no definite D call. The V end was cut by 4 bases, the J end by 1 base, with 7 bases between. The CDR3 extends over 13 amino acids. Germline CDR1 DFQATT, CDR2 SNEGSKA (reference sequence). The CDR3 region is CSAKRQNTGELFF. The CDR3 coding sequence is TGCAGTGCTAAGAGACAGAACACCGGGGAGCTGTTTTTT.

This chain joins TRBV21-1 and TRBJ2-3. TRBV21-1 counts as a pseudogene. This CDR3 contains 14 residues. The CDR3 region is CASSKRFGADTQYF. DNA of the CDR3: TGTGCCAGCAGCAAAAGATTTGGGGCAGATACGCAGTATTTT.

This clonotype was seen only a few times. This sequence joins TRBV7-8 and TRBJ1-3; D gene ambiguous. The V end lost 3 bases, the J end lost 0 bases, and 15 bases lay between the germline ends. The CDR3 covers 17 residues. Germline V gene lookup returns CDR1 SGHVS and CDR2 FQNEAQ. CDR3 amino acids: CASSFSDGVNSGNTIYF. CDR3 coding DNA: TGTGCCAGCAGCTTCAGTGACGGCGTTAACTCTGGAAACACCATATATTTT.

The chain is built from TRBV29-1 and TRBJ2-3; D call uncertain. Trimming removed 4 bases at V and 2 bases at J, with 13 bases between. Germline CDR1 and CDR2: SQVTM and ANQGSEA. The CDR3 has 14 amino acids. The CDR3 nucleotides read TGCAGCGTTGCACGAGCGTGGGCCACAGATACGCAGTATTTT. Protein: CSVARAWATDTQYF.

This clonotype was seen only a few times. J is TRBJ2-7 and V is TRBV5-4; TRBD2 agrees at 12 bases. This CDR3 spans 16 amino acids. V dropped 4 bases and J dropped 4; count of bases not matched to a gene: 9. The germline V gene has CDR1 SGHNT and CDR2 YYREEE (reference sequence). The DNA of the CDR3 is TGTGCCAGCAGCGAGCCGACTAGCGGGAGACCGTACGAGCAGTACTTC. Amino acids: CASSEPTSGRPYEQYF.

This clonotype was recorded many times. The rearrangement uses TRBV7-8 and TRBJ2-1; 14 nucleotides agree with TRBD2. The V segment lost 5 bases and the J segment 6 bases; nucleotides outside the gene matches: 9. Germline assignment: CDR1 SGHVS and CDR2 FQNEAQ. This CDR3 contains 17 residues. CDR3 sequence reads: CASSPTSGREGFNEQFF. CDR3 coding DNA: TGTGCCAGCAGCCCGACTAGCGGGAGGGAGGGTTTCAATGAGCAGTTCTTC.

The chain is built from TRBV20-1 and TRBJ2-5; 13 bases are a match to TRBD2. CDR3 length: 15 residues. Trimming removed 3 bases from V and 5 bases from J; junction bases left unmatched: 6. From germline, CDR1 is DFQATT and CDR2 SNEGSKA (reference sequence). CDR3 protein: CSASQGTSGKETQYF. CDR3 nucleotide sequence: TGCAGTGCTAGCCAGGGGACTAGCGGGAAGGAGACCCAGTACTTC.

The DNA for the CDR3 is TGTGCCAGCAGCCCCGGACTACCCGAACCCGAGCAGTACTTC. Amino acid sequence: CASSPGLPEPEQYF. The chain carries TRBV7-2 and TRBJ2-7; weak D call: TRBD2 (6 bases). CDR3 length: 14 amino acids. The germline V gene has CDR1 SGHTA and CDR2 FQGNSA. Trimming removed 5 bases from V and 6 bases from J, with 17 bases in between.

This clonotype turned up a few times. The rearrangement links TRBV5-1 to TRBJ2-1; 13 positions agree with TRBD2. CDR1 SGHRS and CDR2 YFSETQ come from the germline V gene. V was clipped by 4 bases and J by 10 bases; unmatched bases: 2. This CDR3 comprises 13 residues. The CDR3 bases are TGCGCCAGCAGCGGGGGACTAGCGGGAGAGCAGTTCTTC. It codes for CASSGGLAGEQFF.

In this sample, this clonotype turned up a few times. In DNA, the CDR3 is TGTGCCAGCAGCTTAGTAGGGGACAGCTTTGGAGGGTATGGCTACACCTTC. Encoded protein: CASSLVGDSFGGYGYTF. The chain carries TRBV7-2 and TRBJ1-2, with 7 bases aligning to TRBD1. The CDR3 runs 17 residues. After removal of 1 base from V and 5 bases from J, the junction contained 13 bases not matched to a gene. CDR1 is SGHTA, CDR2 FQGNSA, per germline.